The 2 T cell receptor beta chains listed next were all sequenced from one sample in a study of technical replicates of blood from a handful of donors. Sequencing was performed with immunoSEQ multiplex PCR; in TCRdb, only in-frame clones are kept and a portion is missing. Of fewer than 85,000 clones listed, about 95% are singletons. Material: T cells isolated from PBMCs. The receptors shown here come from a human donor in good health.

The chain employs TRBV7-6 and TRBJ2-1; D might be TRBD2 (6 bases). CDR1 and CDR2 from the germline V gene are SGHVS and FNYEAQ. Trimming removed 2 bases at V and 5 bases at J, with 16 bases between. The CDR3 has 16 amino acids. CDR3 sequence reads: CASSLSWRDLDNEQFF. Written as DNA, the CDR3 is TGTGCCAGCAGCTTATCATGGCGGGACCTCGACAATGAGCAGTTCTTC.

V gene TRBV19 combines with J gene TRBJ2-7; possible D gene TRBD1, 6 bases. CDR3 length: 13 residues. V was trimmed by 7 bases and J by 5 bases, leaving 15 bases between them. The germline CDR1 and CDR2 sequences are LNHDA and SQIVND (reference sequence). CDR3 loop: CASTTDRSHEQYF. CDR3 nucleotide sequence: TGTGCCAGTACGACTGACAGGAGCCACGAGCAGTACTTC.